This is a list of T cell receptor beta chains from one sample in a study of cytomegalovirus exposure and HLA in healthy donors. Produced via immunoSEQ multiplex PCR; TCRdb's table is partial and in-frame only. The data show approximately 150,000 clones, approximately 80% seen once. Material for sequencing was PBMCs. The receptors were sampled from a male donor in good health and CMV-seronegative. Each CDR3 is given with its conserved first and last residue. A D gene is named only where the DNA matches it firmly. A row's size may be missing; if present it is once, few, many or a size class.

CASSRQGEGTGELFF,TGTGCCAGCAGCCGACAGGGTGAGGGCACCGGGGAGCTGTTTTTT,TRBJ2-2,TRBD1,once,TRBV7-2
CASGTGDSGANVLTF,TGTGCCAGCGGGACAGGGGACTCTGGGGCCAACGTCCTGACTTTC,TRBJ2-6,TRBD1,-,TRBV6-1
CASSPGTSGRRGSYEQYF,TGTGCCAGCTCACCGGGGACTAGCGGGAGAAGGGGGAGCTACGAGCAGTACTTC,TRBJ2-7,TRBD2,-,TRBV18
CASSGSTGGEKLFF,TGTGCCAGCAGTGGGTCGACAGGGGGGGAAAAACTGTTTTTT,TRBJ1-4,TRBD1,-,TRBV2
CASSVTDDEGVYEQYF,TGTGCCAGCAGCGTAACAGATGACGAGGGGGTCTACGAGCAGTACTTC,TRBJ2-7,-,-,TRBV9
CATAMPGQGVYEQYF,TGTGCCACCGCTATGCCGGGACAGGGGGTCTACGAGCAGTACTTC,TRBJ2-7,TRBD1,few,TRBV19
CASTLTQGPPTGELFF,TGTGCCAGCACCCTAACACAGGGGCCCCCCACCGGGGAGCTGTTTTTT,TRBJ2-2,TRBD1,once,TRBV7-9
CASSPVTGISYEQYF,TGTGCCAGCTCACCCGTGACAGGAATTTCCTACGAGCAGTACTTC,TRBJ2-7,-,-,TRBV18
CASSELRNTEAFF,TGCGCCAGCAGTGAATTGAGGAACACTGAAGCTTTCTTT,TRBJ1-1,-,-,TRBV10-2
CASSPVRDRLYNEQFF,TGTGCCAGCAGTCCCGTCCGGGACAGACTTTACAATGAGCAGTTCTTC,TRBJ2-1,TRBD1,-,TRBV6-4
CAISELMSTDTQYF,TGTGCCATCAGTGAGCTTATGAGCACAGATACGCAGTATTTT,TRBJ2-3,-,-,TRBV10-3
CATSPPTGGREQFF,TGTGCCACCAGCCCTCCCACAGGGGGCCGTGAGCAGTTCTTC,TRBJ2-1,TRBD1,few,TRBV15
CASSFSTGSHGYTF,TGTGCCAGCAGCTTTTCCACAGGGAGCCATGGCTACACCTTC,TRBJ1-2,-,-,TRBV7-9
CASSDQPLGGGLATDTQYF,TGTGCCAGCAGTGATCAACCGTTGGGGGGAGGGCTTGCAACAGATACGCAGTATTTT,TRBJ2-3,TRBD2,-,TRBV6-4
CASSWAGVNQPQHF,TGTGCCAGCAGCTGGGCAGGGGTAAATCAGCCCCAGCATTTT,TRBJ1-5,-,-,TRBV27
CASSSNPGVSGANVLTF,TGTGCCAGCAGCTCTAACCCAGGGGTCTCTGGGGCCAACGTCCTGACTTTC,TRBJ2-6,-,-,TRBV7-3
CASSVDHRTEAFF,TGTGCCAGCAGCGTAGACCATCGGACTGAAGCTTTCTTT,TRBJ1-1,-,-,TRBV9
CASSPMGDQGVQPQHF,TGTGCCAGCAGCCCAATGGGGGATCAGGGGGTTCAGCCCCAGCATTTT,TRBJ1-5,TRBD1,-,TRBV7-2
CAISGGTGDGQPQHF,TGTGCCATCAGTGGAGGGACAGGGGATGGTCAGCCCCAGCATTTT,TRBJ1-5,TRBD1,once,TRBV10-3
CASSQVDRGNEQFF,TGTGCCAGCAGCCAAGTAGACAGGGGCAATGAGCAGTTCTTC,TRBJ2-1,TRBD1,-,TRBV4-2
CSVSGVTYEQYF,TGCAGCGTCAGCGGGGTGACCTATGAGCAGTACTTC,TRBJ2-7,TRBD2,-,TRBV29-1
CASSSGHSVDEQFF,TGTGCCAGCAGCTCGGGACACTCGGTGGATGAGCAGTTCTTC,TRBJ2-1,-,-,TRBV7-9
CSVEDHREGYNEQFF,TGCAGCGTTGAAGATCACAGGGAGGGGTACAATGAGCAGTTCTTC,TRBJ2-1,-,-,TRBV29-1
CASSSPGQTYEQYF,TGTGCCAGCAGCTCGCCGGGACAGACCTACGAGCAGTACTTC,TRBJ2-7,TRBD1,-,TRBV7-9
CASTLWGEPQHF,TGTGCCAGCACCCTATGGGGGGAGCCCCAGCATTTT,TRBJ1-5,-,once,TRBV28
CASSNNRAGGNEQFF,TGTGCCAGCAGCAATAACAGGGCAGGGGGGAATGAGCAGTTCTTC,TRBJ2-1,-,-,TRBV21-1
CAWRGLGTGGYGYTF,TGTGCCTGGAGAGGCCTCGGGACAGGGGGATATGGCTACACCTTC,TRBJ1-2,TRBD1,-,TRBV30
CSVEDWDRERYEQYF,TGCAGCGTTGAAGATTGGGACCGGGAGCGCTACGAGCAGTACTTC,TRBJ2-7,-,-,TRBV29-1
CASRGGSWDANTGELFF,TGTGCCAGCAGGGGGGGGAGTTGGGACGCGAACACCGGGGAGCTGTTTTTT,TRBJ2-2,TRBD2,-,TRBV11-2
CASSQVDRLGEQYF,TGTGCCAGCAGCCAGGTCGACAGACTTGGAGAGCAGTACTTC,TRBJ2-7,-,-,TRBV7-9
CASSFIRGSATGELFF,TGTGCCAGCAGCTTCATAAGGGGGTCCGCCACCGGGGAGCTGTTTTTT,TRBJ2-2,-,-,TRBV5-6
CASRPQTGSGNEQFF,TGTGCCAGCAGACCCCAGACAGGGAGTGGGAATGAGCAGTTCTTC,TRBJ2-1,TRBD1,-,TRBV28
CAILPGGGYEQFF,TGTGCCATCTTACCGGGAGGCGGGTATGAGCAGTTCTTC,TRBJ2-1,TRBD2,-,TRBV10-3